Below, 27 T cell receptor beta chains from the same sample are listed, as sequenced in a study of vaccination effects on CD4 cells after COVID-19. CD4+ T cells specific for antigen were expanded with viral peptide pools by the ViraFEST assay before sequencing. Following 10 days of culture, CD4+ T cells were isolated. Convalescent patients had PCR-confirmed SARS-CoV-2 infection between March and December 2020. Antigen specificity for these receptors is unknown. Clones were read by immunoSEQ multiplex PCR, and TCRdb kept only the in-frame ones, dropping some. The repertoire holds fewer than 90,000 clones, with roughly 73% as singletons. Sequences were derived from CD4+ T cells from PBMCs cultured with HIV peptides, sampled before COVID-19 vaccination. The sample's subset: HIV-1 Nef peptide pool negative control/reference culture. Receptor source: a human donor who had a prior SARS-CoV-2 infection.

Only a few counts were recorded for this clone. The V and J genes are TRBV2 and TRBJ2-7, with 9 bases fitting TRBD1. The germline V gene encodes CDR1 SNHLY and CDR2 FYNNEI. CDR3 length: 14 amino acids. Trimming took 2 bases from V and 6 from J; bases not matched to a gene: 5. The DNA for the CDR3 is TGTGCCAGCAGTGAATGGGGACAGGGCGCCGAGCAGTACTTC. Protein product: CASSEWGQGAEQYF.

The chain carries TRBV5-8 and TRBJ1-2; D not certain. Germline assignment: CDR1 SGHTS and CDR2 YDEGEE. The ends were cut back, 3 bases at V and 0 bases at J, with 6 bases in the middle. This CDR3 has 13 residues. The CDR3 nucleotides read TGTGCCAGCAGCTACGATACTAACTATGGCTACACCTTC. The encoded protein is CASSYDTNYGYTF.

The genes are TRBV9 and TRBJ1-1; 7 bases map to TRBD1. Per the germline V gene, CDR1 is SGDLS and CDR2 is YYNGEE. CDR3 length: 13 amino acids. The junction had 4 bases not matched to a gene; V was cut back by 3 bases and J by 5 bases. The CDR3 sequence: CASSEGGGTEAFF. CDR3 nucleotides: TGTGCCAGCAGCGAAGGGGGCGGAACTGAAGCTTTCTTT. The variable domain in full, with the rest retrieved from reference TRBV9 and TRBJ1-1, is DSGVTQTPKHLITATGQRVTLRCSPRSGDLSVYWYQQSLDQGLQFLIQYYNGEERAKGNILERFSAQQFPDLHSELNLSSLELGDSALYFCASSEGGGTEAFFGQGTRLTVV.

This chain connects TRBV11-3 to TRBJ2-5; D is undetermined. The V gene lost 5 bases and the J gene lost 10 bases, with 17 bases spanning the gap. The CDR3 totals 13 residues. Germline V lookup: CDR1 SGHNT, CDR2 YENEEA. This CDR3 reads CASSRGLFEDQYF. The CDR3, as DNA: TGTGCCAGCAGCCGTGGGCTCTTTGAGGACCAGTACTTC. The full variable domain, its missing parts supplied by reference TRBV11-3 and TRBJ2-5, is EAGVVQSPRYKIIEKKQPVAFWCNPISGHNTLYWYLQNLGQGPELLIRYENEEAVDDSQLPKDRFSAERLKGVDSTLKIQPAELGDSAVYLCASSRGLFEDQYFGPGTRLLVL.

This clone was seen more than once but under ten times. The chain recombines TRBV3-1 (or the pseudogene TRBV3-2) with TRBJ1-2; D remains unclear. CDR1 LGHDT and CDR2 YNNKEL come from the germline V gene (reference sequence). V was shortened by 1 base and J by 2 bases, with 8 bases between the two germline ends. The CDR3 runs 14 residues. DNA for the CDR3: TGTGCCAGCAGCCAAGGCGCAGGAAACTATGGCTACACCTTC. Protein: CASSQGAGNYGYTF.

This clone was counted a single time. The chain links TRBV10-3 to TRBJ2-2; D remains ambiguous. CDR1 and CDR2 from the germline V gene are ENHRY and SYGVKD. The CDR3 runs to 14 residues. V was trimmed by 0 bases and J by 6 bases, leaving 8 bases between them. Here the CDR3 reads CAISESGYSGELFF. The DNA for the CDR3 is TGTGCCATCAGTGAGTCCGGGTATTCCGGGGAGCTGTTTTTT.

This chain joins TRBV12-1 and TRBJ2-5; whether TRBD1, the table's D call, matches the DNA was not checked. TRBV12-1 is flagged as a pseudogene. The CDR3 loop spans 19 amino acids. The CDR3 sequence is CASSSRDLFGQGDPETQYF. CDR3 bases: TGTGCCAGCAGCTCGAGAGACCTCTTCGGACAGGGGGATCCAGAGACCCAGTACTTC.

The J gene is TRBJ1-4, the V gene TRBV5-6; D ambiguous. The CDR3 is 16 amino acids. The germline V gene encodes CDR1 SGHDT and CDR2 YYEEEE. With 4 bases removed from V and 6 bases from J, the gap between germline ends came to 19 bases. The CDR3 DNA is TGTGCCAGCAGCCCGCAAGGCGGGGTTGGTTATGAAAAACTGTTTTTT. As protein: CASSPQGGVGYEKLFF.

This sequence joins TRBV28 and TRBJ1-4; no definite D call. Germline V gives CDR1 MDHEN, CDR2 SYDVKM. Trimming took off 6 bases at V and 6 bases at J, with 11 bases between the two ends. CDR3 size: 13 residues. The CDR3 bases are TGTGCCAGCAGAGTCCCAGGTTATGAAAAACTGTTTTTT. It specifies CASRVPGYEKLFF.

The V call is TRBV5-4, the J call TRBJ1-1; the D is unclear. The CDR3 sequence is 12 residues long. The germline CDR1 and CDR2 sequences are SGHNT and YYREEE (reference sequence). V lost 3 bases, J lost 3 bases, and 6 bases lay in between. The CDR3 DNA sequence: TGTGCCAGCAGCTCGTTGTACACTGAAGCTTTCTTT. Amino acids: CASSSLYTEAFF.

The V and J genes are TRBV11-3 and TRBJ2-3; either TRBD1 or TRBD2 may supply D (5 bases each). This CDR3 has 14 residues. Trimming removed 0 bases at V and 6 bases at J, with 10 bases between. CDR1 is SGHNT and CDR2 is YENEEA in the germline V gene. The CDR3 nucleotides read TGTGCCAGCAGCTTAGATCGGGACCTCGATACGCAGTATTTT. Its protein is CASSLDRDLDTQYF.

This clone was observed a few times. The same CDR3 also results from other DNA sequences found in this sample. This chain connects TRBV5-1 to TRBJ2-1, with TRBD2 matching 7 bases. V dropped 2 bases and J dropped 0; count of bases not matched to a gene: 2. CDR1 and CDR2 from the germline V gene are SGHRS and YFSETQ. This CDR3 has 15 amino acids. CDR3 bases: TGCGCCAGCAGCTTAGCGGGAAGCTCCTACAATGAGCAGTTCTTC. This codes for CASSLAGSSYNEQFF. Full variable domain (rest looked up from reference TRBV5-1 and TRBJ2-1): KAGVTQTPRYLIKTRGQQVTLSCSPISGHRSVSWYQQTPGQGLQFLFEYFSETQRNKGNFPGRFSGRQFSNSRSEMNVSTLELGDSALYLCASSLAGSSYNEQFFGPGTRLTVL.

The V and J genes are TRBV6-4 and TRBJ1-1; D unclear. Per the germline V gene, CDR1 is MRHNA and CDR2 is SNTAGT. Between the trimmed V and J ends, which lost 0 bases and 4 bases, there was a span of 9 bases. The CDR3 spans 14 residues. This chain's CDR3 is CASSDSLQVTEAFF. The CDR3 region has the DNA TGTGCCAGCAGTGACTCGTTACAAGTCACTGAAGCTTTCTTT.

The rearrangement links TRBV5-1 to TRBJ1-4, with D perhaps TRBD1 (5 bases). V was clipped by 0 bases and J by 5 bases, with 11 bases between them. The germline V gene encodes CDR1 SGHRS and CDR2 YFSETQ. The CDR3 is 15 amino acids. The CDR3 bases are TGCGCCAGCAGCTTGGTGGGACCCCAGAATGAAAAACTGTTTTTT. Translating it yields CASSLVGPQNEKLFF. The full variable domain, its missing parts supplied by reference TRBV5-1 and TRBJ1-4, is KAGVTQTPRYLIKTRGQQVTLSCSPISGHRSVSWYQQTPGQGLQFLFEYFSETQRNKGNFPGRFSGRQFSNSRSEMNVSTLELGDSALYLCASSLVGPQNEKLFFGSGTQLSVL.

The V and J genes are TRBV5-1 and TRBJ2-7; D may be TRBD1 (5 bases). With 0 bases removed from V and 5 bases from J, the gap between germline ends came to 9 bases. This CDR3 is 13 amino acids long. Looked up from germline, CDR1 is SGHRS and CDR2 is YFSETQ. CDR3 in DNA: TGCGCCAGCAGCTTGGGACAGTTCAACGAGCAGTACTTC. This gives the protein CASSLGQFNEQYF. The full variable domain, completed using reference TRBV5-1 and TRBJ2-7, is KAGVTQTPRYLIKTRGQQVTLSCSPISGHRSVSWYQQTPGQGLQFLFEYFSETQRNKGNFPGRFSGRQFSNSRSEMNVSTLELGDSALYLCASSLGQFNEQYFGPGTRLTVT.

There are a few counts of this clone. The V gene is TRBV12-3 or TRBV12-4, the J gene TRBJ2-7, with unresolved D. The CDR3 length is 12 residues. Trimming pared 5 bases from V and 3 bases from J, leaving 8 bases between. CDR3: CASSPRGYEQYF. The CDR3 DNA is TGTGCCAGCAGTCCTCGTGGCTACGAGCAGTACTTC.

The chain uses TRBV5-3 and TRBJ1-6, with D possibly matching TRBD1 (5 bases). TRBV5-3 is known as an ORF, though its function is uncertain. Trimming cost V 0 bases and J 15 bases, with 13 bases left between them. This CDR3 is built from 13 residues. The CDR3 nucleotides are TGTGCCAGAAGCTTGGCTTGTGGGGCTGGCCTCCACTTT. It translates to CARSLACGAGLHF.

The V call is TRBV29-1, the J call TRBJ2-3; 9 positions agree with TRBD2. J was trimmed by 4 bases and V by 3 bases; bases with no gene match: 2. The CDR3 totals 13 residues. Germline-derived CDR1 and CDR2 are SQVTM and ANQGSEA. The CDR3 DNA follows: TGCAGCGTTGAGGTAGCGGGAGCAGATACGCAGTATTTT. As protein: CSVEVAGADTQYF.

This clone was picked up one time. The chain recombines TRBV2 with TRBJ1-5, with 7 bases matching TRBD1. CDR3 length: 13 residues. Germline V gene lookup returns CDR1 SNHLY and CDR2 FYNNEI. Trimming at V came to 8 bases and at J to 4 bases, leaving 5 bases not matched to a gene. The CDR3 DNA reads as TGTGCCAGCGTCGAGGGGGCAAATCAGCCCCAGCATTTT. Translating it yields CASVEGANQPQHF.

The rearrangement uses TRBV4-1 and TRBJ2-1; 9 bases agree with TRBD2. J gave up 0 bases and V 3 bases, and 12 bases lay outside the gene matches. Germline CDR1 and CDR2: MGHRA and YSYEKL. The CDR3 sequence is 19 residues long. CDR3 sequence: CASSQRIAGGFSSYNEQFF. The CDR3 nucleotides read TGCGCCAGCAGCCAGCGTATTGCGGGGGGGTTTAGCTCCTACAATGAGCAGTTCTTC.

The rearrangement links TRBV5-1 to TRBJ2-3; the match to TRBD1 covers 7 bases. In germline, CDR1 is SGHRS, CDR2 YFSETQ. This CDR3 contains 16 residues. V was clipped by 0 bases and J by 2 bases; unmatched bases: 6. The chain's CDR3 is CASSLVGQGVTDTQYF. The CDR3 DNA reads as TGCGCCAGCAGCTTGGTGGGCCAGGGGGTCACAGATACGCAGTATTTT.

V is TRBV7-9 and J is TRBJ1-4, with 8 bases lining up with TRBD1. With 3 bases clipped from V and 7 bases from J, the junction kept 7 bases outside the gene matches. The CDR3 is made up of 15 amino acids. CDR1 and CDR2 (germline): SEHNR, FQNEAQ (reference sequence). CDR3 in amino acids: CASSFSGQGPEKLFF. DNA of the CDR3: TGTGCCAGCAGCTTCTCCGGACAGGGTCCTGAAAAACTGTTTTTT.

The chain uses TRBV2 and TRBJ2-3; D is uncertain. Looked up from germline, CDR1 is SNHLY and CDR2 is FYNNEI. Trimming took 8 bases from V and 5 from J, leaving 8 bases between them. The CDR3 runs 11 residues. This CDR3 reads CASRLEDTQYF. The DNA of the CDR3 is TGTGCCAGCCGCCTGGAAGATACGCAGTATTTT. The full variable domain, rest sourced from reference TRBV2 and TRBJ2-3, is EPEVTQTPSHQVTQMGQEVILRCVPISNHLYFYWYRQILGQKVEFLVSFYNNEISEKSEIFDDQFSVERPDGSNFTLKIRSTKLEDSAMYFCASRLEDTQYFGPGTRLTVL.

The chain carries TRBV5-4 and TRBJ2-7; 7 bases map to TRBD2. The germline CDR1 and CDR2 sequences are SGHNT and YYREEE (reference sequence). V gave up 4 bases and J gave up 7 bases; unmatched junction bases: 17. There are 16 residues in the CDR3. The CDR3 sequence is CASSPQVGGSAKEQYF. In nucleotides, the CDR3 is TGTGCCAGCAGCCCCCAGGTGGGCGGGAGCGCTAAGGAGCAGTACTTC.

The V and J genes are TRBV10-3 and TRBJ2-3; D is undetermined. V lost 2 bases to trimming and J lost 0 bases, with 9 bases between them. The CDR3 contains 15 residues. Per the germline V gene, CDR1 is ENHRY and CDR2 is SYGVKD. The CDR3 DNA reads TGTGCCATCAGTGAGCGGGCCGCTAGCACAGATACGCAGTATTTT. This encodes CAISERAASTDTQYF.

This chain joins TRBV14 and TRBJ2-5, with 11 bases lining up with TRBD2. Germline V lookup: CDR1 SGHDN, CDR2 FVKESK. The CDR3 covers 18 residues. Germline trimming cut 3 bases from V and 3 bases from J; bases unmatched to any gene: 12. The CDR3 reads CASSHSGLAGGRKETQYF. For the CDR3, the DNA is TGTGCCAGCAGCCATTCGGGGCTAGCGGGGGGACGAAAAGAGACCCAGTACTTC.

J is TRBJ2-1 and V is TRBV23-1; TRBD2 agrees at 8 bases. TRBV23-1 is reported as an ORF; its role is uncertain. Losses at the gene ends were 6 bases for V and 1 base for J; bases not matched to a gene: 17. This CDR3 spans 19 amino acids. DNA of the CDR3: TGCGCCAGCAGCCATAACCGCCGGGCGGGGGGCTTATCCTACAATGAGCAGTTCTTC. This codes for CASSHNRRAGGLSYNEQFF.